Below, 21 T cell receptor beta chains from the same sample are listed, as sequenced in a study of blood T cell repertoires in COVID-19. Data came from immunoSEQ multiplex PCR; TCRdb stores just in-frame clones and leaves some out. The data hold hundreds of thousands of clones, with roughly 79% observed a single time. Sequenced input: peripheral blood. These receptor sequences come from a woman older than 75 with COVID-19, enrolled during active disease.

V is TRBV12-3 or TRBV12-4 and J is TRBJ2-1, with 8 bases identical to TRBD2. This CDR3 comprises 13 residues. J gave up 8 bases and V 3 bases, and 3 bases lay outside the gene matches. In DNA form, the CDR3 reads TGTGCCAGCAGTTTCACTAGCGGAGATGAGCAGTTCTTC. It translates to CASSFTSGDEQFF.

The chain is built from TRBV18 and TRBJ1-1; a possible D gene is TRBD1 (6 bases). This CDR3 is 16 amino acids long. The germline V gene encodes CDR1 KGHSH and CDR2 LQKENI. Trimming cost V 3 bases and J 0 bases, with 14 bases left between them. The DNA of the CDR3 is TGTGCCAGCTCACCGTCGATGGGGGCTGTGAACACTGAAGCTTTCTTT. Protein: CASSPSMGAVNTEAFF.

J is TRBJ2-5 and V is TRBV5-4, with 12 bases that match TRBD2. The trim removed 4 bases at V and 2 bases at J, leaving 9 bases unmatched. From germline, CDR1 is SGHNT and CDR2 YYREEE (reference sequence). The CDR3 is made up of 17 amino acids. DNA for the CDR3: TGTGCCAGCAGCCCTGGGGCTAGCGGGAGGGGACAAGAGACCCAGTACTTC. Translated, it gives CASSPGASGRGQETQYF.

The chain combines TRBV20-1 with TRBJ2-5; D is uncertain. Germline CDR1 DFQATT, CDR2 SNEGSKA (reference sequence). This CDR3 has 11 amino acids. Trimming took 2 bases from V and 2 from J, leaving 3 bases between them. CDR3 nucleotides: TGCAGTGCTAGACATCAAGAGACCCAGTACTTC. This codes for CSARHQETQYF.

This rearrangement joins TRBV15 to TRBJ1-1; D is perhaps TRBD1 (5 bases). This CDR3 spans 13 amino acids. Germline assignment: CDR1 LNHNV and CDR2 YYDKDF (reference sequence). Deletions cut 4 bases from V and 11 bases from J, with 17 bases between. The DNA of the CDR3 is TGTGCCACCAGCACAAAAGACAGATCTTCGGCTTTCTTT. It encodes CATSTKDRSSAFF.

CDR3 sequence: CAISDGGKNTEAFF. CDR3 bases: TGTGCCATCAGTGATGGGGGGAAGAACACTGAAGCTTTCTTT. This chain joins TRBV10-3 and TRBJ1-1; tentatively, D is TRBD1 (5 bases). Germline CDR1 and CDR2: ENHRY and SYGVKD. The CDR3 runs 14 residues. Deletions cut 3 bases from V and 1 base from J, with 9 bases between.

Only a few counts were recorded for this clone. The chain has TRBV7-8 and TRBJ2-7; 7 bases align to TRBD1. With 5 bases clipped from V and 0 bases from J, the junction kept 4 bases outside the gene matches. CDR1 and CDR2 from the germline V gene are SGHVS and FQNEAQ. The CDR3 consists of 14 residues. CDR3 sequence (DNA): TGTGCCAGCAGCCCCTACAGGGGCTCCTACGAGCAGTACTTC. Protein: CASSPYRGSYEQYF.

This sequence joins TRBV6-1 and TRBJ1-2, with 7 bases lining up with TRBD1. CDR1 MNHNS and CDR2 SASEGT come from the germline V gene. With V trimmed by 1 base and J by 1 base, 9 bases remained unmatched. CDR3 size: 17 residues. DNA of the CDR3: TGTGCCAGCAGTGAAGGGACAGGATGGGGCGGTAACTATGGCTACACCTTC. Amino acids: CASSEGTGWGGNYGYTF.

V gene TRBV7-3 combines with J gene TRBJ2-7; D is possibly TRBD1 (6 bases). Trimming took off 9 bases at V and 2 bases at J, with 17 bases between the two ends. Germline values: CDR1 SGHTA, CDR2 FQGTGA. The CDR3 is 14 amino acids. CDR3 sequence: CARGYSGTTYEQYF. The CDR3 DNA sequence: TGTGCCAGAGGATACTCCGGGACAACCTACGAGCAGTACTTC.

V usage is TRBV30 and J usage is TRBJ1-5, with D possibly matching TRBD1 (5 bases). V was pared by 2 bases and J by 3 bases, with 14 bases between. The germline gives CDR1 GTSNPN, CDR2 SVGIG (reference sequence). CDR3 length: 15 amino acids. The CDR3 sequence is CAWSQGGSVNQPQHF. The DNA of the CDR3 is TGTGCCTGGAGTCAGGGCGGCAGCGTCAATCAGCCCCAGCATTTT.

This chain connects TRBV30 to TRBJ1-5; 9 bases agree with TRBD1. CDR1 is GTSNPN and CDR2 is SVGIG in the germline V gene (reference sequence). The CDR3 runs 13 residues. J gave up 2 bases and V 5 bases, and 1 base lay outside the gene matches. CDR3: CAWGDRGNQPQHF. The CDR3 nucleotides read TGTGCCTGGGGGGACAGGGGCAATCAGCCCCAGCATTTT. Variable domain in full (rest from reference TRBV30 and TRBJ1-5): SQTIHQWPATLVQPVGSPLSLECTVEGTSNPNLYWYRQAAGRGLQLLFYSVGIGQISSEVPQNLSASRPQDRQFILSSKKLLLSDSGFYLCAWGDRGNQPQHFGDGTRLSIL.

The gene calls are TRBV7-9 and TRBJ2-1; the match to TRBD1 covers 9 bases. After removal of 1 base from V and 8 bases from J, the junction contained 9 bases not matched to a gene. The CDR3 has 16 amino acids. In germline, CDR1 is SEHNR, CDR2 FQNEAQ (reference sequence). CDR3 protein: CASSLGMGQGTDEQFF. Here the CDR3 DNA reads TGTGCCAGCAGCTTAGGTATGGGACAGGGCACCGATGAGCAGTTCTTC.

The chain couples TRBV25-1 to TRBJ1-5, with 9 bases fitting TRBD1. The CDR3 runs to 18 residues. The trim removed 11 bases at V and 3 bases at J, leaving 20 bases unmatched. Germline lookup yields CDR1 MGHDK and CDR2 SYGVNS. In nucleotides, the CDR3 is TGTGCCTCAGCGTCCCCCGGGTGGACAGGGGTCCTCAATCAGCCCCAGCATTTT. Protein: CASASPGWTGVLNQPQHF.

A word on this clone: The same CDR3 can be traced to other DNA sequences in this sample. This chain joins TRBV5-1 and TRBJ1-2, with D possibly matching TRBD1 (5 bases). Trimming took 4 bases from V and 1 from J, leaving 8 bases between them. This CDR3 is built from 13 residues. Germline V gene lookup returns CDR1 SGHRS and CDR2 YFSETQ. The CDR3 sequence: CASSPDSNYGYTF. The CDR3, as DNA: TGCGCCAGCAGCCCAGACAGTAACTATGGCTACACCTTC.

V is TRBV28 and J is TRBJ2-1; 11 nucleotides line up with TRBD2. Unmatched junction bases numbered 12, after V lost 8 bases and J lost 9 bases. Germline V lookup: CDR1 MDHEN, CDR2 SYDVKM. The CDR3 length is 15 residues. This chain's CDR3 is CASGPSTSGRSEQFF. For the CDR3, the DNA is TGTGCCAGCGGACCAAGTACTAGCGGGAGAAGTGAGCAGTTCTTC.

J is TRBJ2-7 and V is TRBV7-2; D not resolved. CDR1 and CDR2 (germline): SGHTA, FQGNSA. The CDR3 extends over 15 amino acids. V was trimmed by 2 bases and J by 1 base, leaving 12 bases between them. CDR3 nucleotides: TGTGCCAGCAGCTTAACTCCCAATCCGTCCTACGAGCAGTACTTC. Its translation is CASSLTPNPSYEQYF.

The chain links TRBV18 to TRBJ1-2; TRBD1 aligns across 8 bases. Germline loops: CDR1 KGHSH, CDR2 LQKENI. The CDR3 is made up of 17 amino acids. J lost 8 bases, V lost 4 bases, and 18 bases had no gene match. The CDR3 protein is CASSLQPGQGGLSGYTF. Here the CDR3 DNA reads TGTGCCAGCTCACTGCAACCAGGACAGGGAGGGTTGAGCGGCTACACCTTC.

The gene calls are TRBV5-6 and TRBJ1-5; TRBD1 agrees at 9 bases. The CDR3 has 16 residues. With V trimmed by 0 bases and J by 6 bases, 7 bases remained unmatched. The germline V gene has CDR1 SGHDT and CDR2 YYEEEE. CDR3 loop: CASSLGRDRVSQPQHF. In nucleotides, the CDR3 is TGTGCCAGCAGCTTGGGCCGGGACAGGGTGAGTCAGCCCCAGCATTTT.

The V gene is TRBV7-8, the J gene TRBJ2-5; D remains unclear. Germline assignment: CDR1 SGHVS and CDR2 FQNEAQ. The CDR3 is made up of 15 amino acids. The germline V and J ends were trimmed by 1 base and 5 bases, with 14 bases remaining between them. DNA of the CDR3: TGTGCCAGCAGCTTAGACGGGTCCTTGAGGGAGACCCAGTACTTC. It encodes CASSLDGSLRETQYF.

V gene TRBV27 combines with J gene TRBJ2-5; 9 bases map to TRBD2. This CDR3 is built from 14 residues. Per germline, CDR1 MNHEY and CDR2 SMNVEV (reference sequence). The junction had 7 bases not matched to a gene; V was cut back by 6 bases and J by 5 bases. CDR3 DNA: TGTGCCAGCAGACCCGGGACTAGCAGGGAGACCCAGTACTTC. It codes for CASRPGTSRETQYF.

The chain couples TRBV10-1 to TRBJ2-2, with a weak D call TRBD1 (5 bases). CDR3 length equals 14 residues. V was pared by 6 bases and J by 0 bases, with 8 bases between. CDR1 is WNHNN, CDR2 SYGVQD, per germline (reference sequence). The chain's CDR3 is CASRSGSNTGELFF. CDR3 nucleotides: TGCGCCAGCAGGTCAGGGTCGAACACCGGGGAGCTGTTTTTT.